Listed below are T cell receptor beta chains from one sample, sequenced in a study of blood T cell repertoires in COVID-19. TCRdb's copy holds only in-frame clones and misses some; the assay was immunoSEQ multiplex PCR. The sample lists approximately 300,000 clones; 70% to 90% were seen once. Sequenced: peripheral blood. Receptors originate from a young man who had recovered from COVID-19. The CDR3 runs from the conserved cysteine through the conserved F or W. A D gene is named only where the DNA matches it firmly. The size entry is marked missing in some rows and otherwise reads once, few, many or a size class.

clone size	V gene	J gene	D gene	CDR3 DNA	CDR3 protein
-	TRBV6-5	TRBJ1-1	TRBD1	TGTGCCAGCAGTTACGGTGCAGGGGGCGGCACTGAAGCTTTCTTT	CASSYGAGGGTEAFF
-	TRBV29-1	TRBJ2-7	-	TGCAGCGTTGTTGGCCCTGACTCCTACGAGCAGTACTTC	CSVVGPDSYEQYF
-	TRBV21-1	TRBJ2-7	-	TGTGCCAGCAGCAAAAGGTTCTCGGGACTAGCGGTTTACGAGCAGTACTTC	CASSKRFSGLAVYEQYF
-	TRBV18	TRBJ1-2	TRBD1	TGTGCCAGCTCGCGGGACAGGGGTAGGGGCTATGGCTACACCTTC	CASSRDRGRGYGYTF
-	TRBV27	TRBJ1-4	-	TGTGCCAGCAGTTCTACCCCCCTGACAGGCATTAATGAAAAACTGTTTTTT	CASSSTPLTGINEKLFF
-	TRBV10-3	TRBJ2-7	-	TGTGCCATCAGTGGGGGGGGCATTGGGTACGAGCAGTACTTC	CAISGGGIGYEQYF
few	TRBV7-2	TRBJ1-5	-	TGTGCCAGCAGCTTGTCAATACGGGGAAGCAATCAGCCCCAGCATTTT	CASSLSIRGSNQPQHF
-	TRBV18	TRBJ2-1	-	TGTGCCAGCTCACCCGAAAATCGGCGGATATACAATGAGCAGTTCTTC	CASSPENRRIYNEQFF
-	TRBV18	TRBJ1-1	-	TGTGCCAGCTCACCAGGGGGCTCGATGAACACTGAAGCTTTCTTT	CASSPGGSMNTEAFF
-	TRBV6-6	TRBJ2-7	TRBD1	TGTGCCAGCAAAACCGGGACAGGGACCTACGAGCAGTACTTC	CASKTGTGTYEQYF
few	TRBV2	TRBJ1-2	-	TGTGCCAGCAGCCCCAGGGCTGTTGCCTATGGCTACACCTTC	CASSPRAVAYGYTF
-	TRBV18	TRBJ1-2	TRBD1	TGTGCCAGCTTAACCGGGACAGCAGACTATGGCTACACCTTC	CASLTGTADYGYTF
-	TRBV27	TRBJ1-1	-	TGTGCCAGCAGGTCTCGCGGGGGATTAGACACTGAAGCTTTCTTT	CASRSRGGLDTEAFF
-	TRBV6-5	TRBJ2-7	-	TGTGCCAGCGTTCTTTACGAGCAGTACTTC	CASVLYEQYF
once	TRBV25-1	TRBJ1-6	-	TGTGCCAGCAGTCCCTCCAGGGGAAATTCACCCCTCCACTTT	CASSPSRGNSPLHF
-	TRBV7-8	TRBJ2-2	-	TGTGCCAGCAGCCCCTATGGTTCCGGGGGTTCTTCGAACACCGGGGAGCTGTTTTTT	CASSPYGSGGSSNTGELFF
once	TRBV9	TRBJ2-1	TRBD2	TGTGCCAGCAGCGTAGGCAGCGGGAGCCACAATGAGCAGTTCTTC	CASSVGSGSHNEQFF
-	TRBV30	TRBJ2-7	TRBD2	TGTGCCTGGACTCAACCGGGACTAGCGGGAGTACACGAGCAGTACTTC	CAWTQPGLAGVHEQYF
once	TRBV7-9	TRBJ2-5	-	TGTGCCAGCAGCTTAACACCCCAAGAGACCCAGTACTTC	CASSLTPQETQYF